Presented here are 2 T cell receptor beta chains from one specimen sequenced in a study of shared clonotypes between healthy human individuals. The assay was immunoSEQ multiplex PCR, and TCRdb's table has in-frame clones only and misses some. This table holds under 1,100,000 clones, about 75% found once. Sample: memory CD4+ T cells sorted from blood. Subset here: CD45RA-negative fraction. The receptor set was obtained from a man aged 18 to 30 in good health.

This chain joins TRBV29-1 and TRBJ2-1; 8 bases align to TRBD2. The V gene end was trimmed by 6 bases and the J gene end by 4 bases; junction bases not matched to a gene: 5. This CDR3 region has 13 residues. Germline CDR1 SQVTM, CDR2 ANQGSEA. The CDR3 DNA reads as TGCAGCGTGCCGGGACTAGGTTACAATGAGCAGTTCTTC. Encoded protein: CSVPGLGYNEQFF.

The genes are TRBV7-2 and TRBJ2-4; TRBD2 matches at 9 bases. J was trimmed by 2 bases and V by 0 bases; bases with no gene match: 2. The CDR3 has 16 amino acids. Germline loops: CDR1 SGHTA, CDR2 FQGNSA. The CDR3 bases are TGTGCCAGCAGCTTAGCGGCGGGGGGGCCCAAAAACATTCAGTACTTC. Its translation: CASSLAAGGPKNIQYF.